This T cell receptor (beta chain) was sequenced in a study of blood T cell repertoires in COVID-19. The CDR3 has 15 residues. The ends were cut back, 0 bases at V and 0 bases at J, with 7 bases in the middle. Looked up from germline, CDR1 is MRHNA and CDR2 is SNTAGT. The data were produced by immunoSEQ multiplex PCR, yet TCRdb's version contains in-frame clones alone and is incomplete. The table records about 200,000 clones, about four fifths of them present only once. This clonotype was sampled from a man aged 55 to 70 with acute or convalescent COVID-19. The chain uses TRBV6-4 and TRBJ2-3; possible D gene TRBD2, 6 bases. The sample comprised peripheral blood. As DNA, the CDR3 is TGTGCCAGCAGTGACTCGGGGGGAAGCACAGATACGCAGTATTTT. It codes for CASSDSGGSTDTQYF.